These 8 T cell receptor beta chains were all obtained from the same sample, sequenced in a study of blood T cell repertoires in COVID-19. This table comes from immunoSEQ multiplex PCR, and its TCRdb copy is limited to in-frame clones, with some not included. Here the sample spans under 45,000 clones, about nine tenths being singletons. Specimen: peripheral blood. Receptors were obtained from a human donor in a cohort sampled during active COVID-19.

V is TRBV27 and J is TRBJ1-1; the match to TRBD1 covers 7 bases. Germline lookup yields CDR1 MNHEY and CDR2 SMNVEV (reference sequence). This CDR3 comprises 14 residues. CDR3 loop: CATGRGPGNTEAFF. The DNA for the CDR3 is TGTGCGACGGGTAGGGGGCCTGGGAACACTGAAGCTTTCTTT.

The chain couples TRBV6-5 to TRBJ1-1, with 7 bases lining up with TRBD1. V was clipped by 9 bases and J by 3 bases; unmatched bases: 7. CDR1 is MNHEY, CDR2 SVGAGI, per germline. This CDR3 is built from 13 residues. The CDR3 DNA reads as TGTGCCAGTTACAGGGGAAAAGACACTGAAGCTTTCTTT. This codes for CASYRGKDTEAFF.

The chain couples TRBV4-3 to TRBJ1-2; no reliable D call. The length of the CDR3 is 14 residues. Trimming took 3 bases from V and 8 from J, leaving 16 bases between them. CDR1 and CDR2 from the germline V gene are LGHNA and YSLEER. The CDR3 DNA is TGCGCCAGCAGCCAGGTGGGCACCTCTAAGGGCTACACCTTC. It codes for CASSQVGTSKGYTF.

The chain uses TRBV29-1 and TRBJ1-2, with no clear D. The V end was cut by 4 bases, the J end by 0 bases, with 15 bases between. This CDR3 region has 15 residues. Looked up from germline, CDR1 is SQVTM and CDR2 is ANQGSEA. CDR3 region: CSVAGSVASNYGYTF. The CDR3 nucleotides are TGCAGCGTTGCCGGCAGCGTGGCTTCTAACTATGGCTACACCTTC.

In its sample, this clone was seen a few times. V usage is TRBV20-1 and J usage is TRBJ1-5, with D possibly matching TRBD1 (5 bases). The CDR3 has 11 amino acids. With 1 base removed from V and 12 bases from J, the gap between germline ends came to 10 bases. Per germline, CDR1 DFQATT and CDR2 SNEGSKA (reference sequence). The CDR3 nucleotides are TGCAGTGCTAGAGTGGGGCATCTCCAGCATTTT. Protein product: CSARVGHLQHF.

The gene calls are TRBV29-1 and TRBJ2-7; D ambiguous. The V and J ends lost 4 bases and 3 bases respectively, with 16 bases between them. From germline, CDR1 is SQVTM and CDR2 ANQGSEA. This CDR3 is 14 amino acids long. The CDR3 DNA sequence: TGCAGCGTTGCGCCTGGCCTGCATAACTACGAGCAGTACTTC. This translates into CSVAPGLHNYEQYF.

In this sample, this clone turned up once. The chain carries TRBV7-8 and TRBJ2-7; 8 bases align to TRBD1. The V gene's germline CDR1 is SGHVS and CDR2 FQNEAQ. V was pared by 0 bases and J by 3 bases, with 7 bases of the junction left unmatched. This CDR3 region has 16 residues. The CDR3 reads CASSLAGTGGIYEQYF. CDR3 sequence (DNA): TGTGCCAGCAGCTTAGCGGGGACAGGCGGAATCTACGAGCAGTACTTC.

The chain joins TRBV7-9 to TRBJ1-1, with a possible D match to TRBD1 (6 bases). The CDR3 loop spans 14 amino acids. The V end was cut by 4 bases, the J end by 4 bases, with 13 bases between. Germline CDR1 SEHNR, CDR2 FQNEAQ (reference sequence). CDR3 DNA: TGTGCCAGCAGCTCGGACAGCCGGGGCACTGAAGCTTTCTTT. Translating it yields CASSSDSRGTEAFF.